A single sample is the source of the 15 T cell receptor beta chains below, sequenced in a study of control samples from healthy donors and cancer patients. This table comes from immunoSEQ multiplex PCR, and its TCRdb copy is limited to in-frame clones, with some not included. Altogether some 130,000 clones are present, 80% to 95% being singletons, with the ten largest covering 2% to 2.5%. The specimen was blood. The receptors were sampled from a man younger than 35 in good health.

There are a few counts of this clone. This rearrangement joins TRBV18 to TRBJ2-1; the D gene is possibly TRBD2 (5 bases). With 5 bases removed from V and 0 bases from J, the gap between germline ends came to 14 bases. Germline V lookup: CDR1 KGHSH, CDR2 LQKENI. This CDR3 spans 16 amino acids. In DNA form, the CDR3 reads TGTGCCAGCTCAAAAAATAGCGTTAGCTCCTACAATGAGCAGTTCTTC. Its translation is CASSKNSVSSYNEQFF. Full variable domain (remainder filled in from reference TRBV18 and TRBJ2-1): NAGVMQNPRHLVRRRGQEARLRCSPMKGHSHVYWYRQLPEEGLKFMVYLQKENIIDESGMPKERFSAEFPKEGPSILRIQQVVRGDSAAYFCASSKNSVSSYNEQFFGPGTRLTVL.

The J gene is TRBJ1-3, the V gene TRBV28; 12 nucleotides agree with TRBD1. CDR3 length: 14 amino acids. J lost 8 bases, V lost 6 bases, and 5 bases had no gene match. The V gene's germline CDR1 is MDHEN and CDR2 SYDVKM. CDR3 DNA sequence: TGTGCCAGCAGCGACCGGGACAGGGGGCACACCATATATTTT. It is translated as CASSDRDRGHTIYF. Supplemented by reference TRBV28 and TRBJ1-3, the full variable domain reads DVKVTQSSRYLVKRTGEKVFLECVQDMDHENMFWYRQDPGLGLRLIYFSYDVKMKEKGDIPEGYSVSREKKERFSLILESASTNQTSMYLCASSDRDRGHTIYFGEGSWLTVV.

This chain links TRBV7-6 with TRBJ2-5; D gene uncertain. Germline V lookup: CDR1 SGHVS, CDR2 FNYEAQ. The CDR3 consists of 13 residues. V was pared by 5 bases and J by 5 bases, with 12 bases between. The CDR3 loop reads CASSRTLDETQYF. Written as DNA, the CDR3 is TGTGCCAGCAGCCGAACTTTGGACGAGACCCAGTACTTC.

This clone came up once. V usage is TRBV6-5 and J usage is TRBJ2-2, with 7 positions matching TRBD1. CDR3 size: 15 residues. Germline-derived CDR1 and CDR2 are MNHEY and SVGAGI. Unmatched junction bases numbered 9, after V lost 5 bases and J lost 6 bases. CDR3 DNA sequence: TGTGCCAGCAGTCTCTACGCCGGGACAGCCGGGGAGCTGTTTTTT. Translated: CASSLYAGTAGELFF.

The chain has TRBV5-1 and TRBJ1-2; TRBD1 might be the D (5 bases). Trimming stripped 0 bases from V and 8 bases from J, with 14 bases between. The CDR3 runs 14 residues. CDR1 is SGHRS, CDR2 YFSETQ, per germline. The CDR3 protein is CASSLVGVSTGYTF. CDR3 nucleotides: TGCGCCAGCAGCTTGGTGGGGGTTTCAACCGGCTACACCTTC.

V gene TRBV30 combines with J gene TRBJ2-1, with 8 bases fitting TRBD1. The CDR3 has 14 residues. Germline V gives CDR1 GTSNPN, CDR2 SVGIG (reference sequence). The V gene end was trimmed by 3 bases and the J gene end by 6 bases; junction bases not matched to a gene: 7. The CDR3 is CAWSTGQGSNEQFF. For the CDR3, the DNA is TGTGCCTGGAGCACCGGACAGGGATCCAATGAGCAGTTCTTC.

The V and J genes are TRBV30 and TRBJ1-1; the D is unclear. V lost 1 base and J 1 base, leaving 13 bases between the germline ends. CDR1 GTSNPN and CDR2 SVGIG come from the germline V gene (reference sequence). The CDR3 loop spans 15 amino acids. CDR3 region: CAWSEGRGANTEAFF. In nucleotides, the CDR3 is TGTGCCTGGAGTGAAGGCCGGGGAGCGAACACTGAAGCTTTCTTT.

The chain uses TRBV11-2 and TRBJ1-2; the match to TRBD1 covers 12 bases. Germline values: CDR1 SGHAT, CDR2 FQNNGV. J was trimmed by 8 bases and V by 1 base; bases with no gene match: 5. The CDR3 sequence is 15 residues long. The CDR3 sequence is CASSLGGQGASGYTF. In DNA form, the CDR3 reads TGTGCCAGCAGCTTAGGGGGACAGGGGGCGTCGGGCTACACCTTC.

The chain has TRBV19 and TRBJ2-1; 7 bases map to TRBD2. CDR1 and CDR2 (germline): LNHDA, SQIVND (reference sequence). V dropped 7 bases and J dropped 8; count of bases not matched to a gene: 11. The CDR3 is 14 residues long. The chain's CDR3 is CASKVGLGRHEQFF. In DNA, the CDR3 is TGTGCCAGTAAAGTTGGACTAGGTAGGCATGAGCAGTTCTTC.

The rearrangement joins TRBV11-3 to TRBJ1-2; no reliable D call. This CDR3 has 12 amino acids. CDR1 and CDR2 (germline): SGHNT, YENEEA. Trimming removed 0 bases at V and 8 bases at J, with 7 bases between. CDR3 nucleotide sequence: TGTGCCAGCAGCTTAGATGCCCGAGGCTACACCTTC. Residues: CASSLDARGYTF.

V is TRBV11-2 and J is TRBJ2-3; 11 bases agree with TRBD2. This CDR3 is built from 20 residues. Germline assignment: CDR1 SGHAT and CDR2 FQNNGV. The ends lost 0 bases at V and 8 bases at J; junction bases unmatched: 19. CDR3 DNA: TGTGCCAGCAGCTTAGATGGGGGACAGCCTAGCGGGGGGATCCGGGCTACGCAGTATTTT. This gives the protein CASSLDGGQPSGGIRATQYF.

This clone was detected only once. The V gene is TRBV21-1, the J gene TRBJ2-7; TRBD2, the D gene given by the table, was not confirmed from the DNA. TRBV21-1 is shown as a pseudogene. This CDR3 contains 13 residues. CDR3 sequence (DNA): TGTGAAGAAAGGGCGGGGTCCCCTTACGAGCAGTACGTC. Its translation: CEERAGSPYEQYV.

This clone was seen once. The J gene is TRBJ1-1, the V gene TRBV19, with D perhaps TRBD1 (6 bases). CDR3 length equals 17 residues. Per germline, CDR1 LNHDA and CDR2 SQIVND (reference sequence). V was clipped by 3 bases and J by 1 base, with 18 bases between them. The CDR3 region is CASSILPSGVGNTEAFF. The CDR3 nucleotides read TGTGCCAGTAGTATTCTCCCGTCAGGGGTGGGGAACACTGAAGCTTTCTTT. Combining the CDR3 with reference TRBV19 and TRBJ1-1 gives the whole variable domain DGGITQSPKYLFRKEGQNVTLSCEQNLNHDAMYWYRQDPGQGLRLIYYSQIVNDFQKGDIAEGYSVSREKKESFPLTVTSAQKNPTAFYLCASSILPSGVGNTEAFFGQGTRLTVV.

CDR3 bases: TGTGCCAGCAGGAGAACAGGGGGTGAGACCCAGTACTTC. It translates to CASRRTGGETQYF. The V and J genes are TRBV27 and TRBJ2-5; 8 nucleotides line up with TRBD1. This CDR3 is 13 amino acids long. Trimming at V came to 6 bases and at J to 5 bases, leaving 5 bases not matched to a gene. Germline V gene lookup returns CDR1 MNHEY and CDR2 SMNVEV (reference sequence).

DNA of the CDR3: TGTGCCAGCAGTCTTGCGGGGGGCGAGCAGTACTTC. This encodes CASSLAGGEQYF. The V call is TRBV7-9, the J call TRBJ2-7; 8 nucleotides line up with TRBD2. V was clipped by 6 bases and J by 6 bases; unmatched bases: 4. This CDR3 has 12 residues. Per germline, CDR1 SEHNR and CDR2 FQNEAQ (reference sequence).